Listed below are T cell receptor beta chains from one sample, sequenced in a study of T cell responses to AZD1222 COVID-19 vaccine. Measured with immunoSEQ multiplex PCR; TCRdb has only the in-frame clones, and not every one. The sample holds around 150,000 clones, 90% to 95% seen once. Source: peripheral blood, taken 28 days after the second AZD1222 dose. These receptors were obtained from an adult who received the AZD1222 COVID-19 vaccine. The CDR3 runs from the conserved cysteine through the conserved F or W. The D gene is left open where the match is weak. Where a row states a size, it is once, few, many or the class of an expanded clone; other rows omit it.

-,TRBV5-4,TRBJ1-2,TRBD1,CASSSGQVDGYTF,TGTGCCAGCAGCTCTGGACAGGTCGATGGCTACACCTTC
-,TRBV4-1,TRBJ2-5,TRBD1,CASSQVWGQGETQYF,TGCGCCAGCAGCCAAGTTTGGGGACAGGGAGAGACCCAGTACTTC
-,TRBV3-1/TRBV3-2,TRBJ2-6,-,CASSREGGAGANVLTF,TGTGCCAGCAGCCGCGAGGGGGGGGCTGGGGCCAACGTCCTGACTTTC
-,TRBV9,TRBJ1-6,-,CASSVSSNSPLHF,TGTGCCAGCAGCGTCTCCTCAAATTCACCCCTCCACTTT
few,TRBV27,TRBJ1-1,-,CASAPGGVLRTEAFF,TGTGCCAGCGCGCCCGGTGGGGTCCTACGCACTGAAGCTTTCTTT
-,TRBV2,TRBJ2-1,TRBD2,CASSETGTSGGKSNNEQFF,TGTGCCAGCAGTGAAACCGGGACTAGCGGGGGAAAATCGAACAATGAGCAGTTCTTC
-,TRBV9,TRBJ2-3,TRBD2,CASSVVAGGTADTQYF,TGTGCCAGCAGCGTAGTTGCCGGGGGGACGGCAGATACGCAGTATTTT
few,TRBV18,TRBJ1-2,TRBD1,CASSPRGQNYGYTF,TGTGCCAGCTCCCCCAGGGGACAGAACTATGGCTACACCTTC
-,TRBV7-9,TRBJ2-3,-,CASSFGAVDTQYF,TGTGCCAGCAGTTTTGGAGCCGTCGATACGCAGTATTTT
-,TRBV7-9,TRBJ1-1,-,CASSLQGHNTEAFF,TGTGCCAGCAGCTTACAGGGGCACAACACTGAAGCTTTCTTT
once,TRBV7-6,TRBJ1-1,TRBD1,CASSHNGTGYWGDTEAFF,TGTGCCAGCAGCCACAACGGGACAGGGTATTGGGGCGACACTGAAGCTTTCTTT
-,TRBV10-3,TRBJ1-1,-,CAINRDQETEAFF,TGTGCCATCAACCGCGACCAGGAGACTGAAGCTTTCTTT
-,TRBV5-4,TRBJ1-2,-,CASSVRGFDNYGYTF,TGTGCCAGCAGCGTGAGGGGGTTCGATAACTATGGCTACACCTTC
-,TRBV5-1,TRBJ1-2,TRBD1,CASSLGDRAHGYTF,TGCGCCAGCAGCTTGGGGGACAGGGCACATGGCTACACCTTC
-,TRBV4-2,TRBJ2-2,-,CASSQWLASHGELFF,TGTGCCAGCAGCCAATGGCTAGCGTCTCACGGGGAGCTGTTTTTT
-,TRBV18,TRBJ1-1,-,CASSLRQAGGHYSEAFF,TGTGCCAGCTCACTCCGACAGGCAGGAGGACACTATTCTGAAGCTTTCTTT